This TCR beta chain derives from a study of T cell responses to AZD1222 COVID-19 vaccine. There are 19 residues in the CDR3. CDR1 and CDR2 (germline): MNHEY, SMNVEV (reference sequence). The germline V and J ends were trimmed by 5 bases and 3 bases, with 29 bases remaining between them. Note on this clone: Antigen specificity is unknown.

Clones were sequenced by immunoSEQ multiplex PCR, and TCRdb holds only the in-frame ones, with some missing. The sample consists of fewer than 150,000 clones, almost 90% of them appearing once. The study, taken as a whole, reports: Spike regions recognized by vaccine-associated CD4 TCRs spanned the protein, led by 160-218 and 743-854. Every sample of the repertoires postdated the peak T cell response. The study found Spike-specific TCR breadth and depth rose after two AZD1222 doses.

The study pooled second doses at about 4 or about 12 weeks. The sequence derives from an adult who received the AZD1222 COVID-19 vaccine. The sequencing here drew on peripheral blood, taken 28 days after the second AZD1222 dose. V gene TRBV27 combines with J gene TRBJ2-7; either TRBD1 or TRBD2 may fit D (6 bases each). The CDR3 is CASSLEGSTGSPFIYEQYF. DNA for the CDR3: TGTGCCAGCAGTCTGGAGGGTTCTACAGGGAGCCCTTTCATCTACGAGCAGTACTTC.